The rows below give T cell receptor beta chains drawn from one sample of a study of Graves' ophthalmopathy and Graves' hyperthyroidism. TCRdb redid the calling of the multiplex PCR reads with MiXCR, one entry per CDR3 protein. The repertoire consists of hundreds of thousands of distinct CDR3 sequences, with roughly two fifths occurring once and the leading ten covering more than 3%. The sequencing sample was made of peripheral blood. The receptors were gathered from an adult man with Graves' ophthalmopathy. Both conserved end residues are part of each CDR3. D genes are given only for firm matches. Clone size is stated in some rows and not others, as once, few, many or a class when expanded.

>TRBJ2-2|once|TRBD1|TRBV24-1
CATGDFSGQGNTGELFF
TGTGCCACCGGTGATTTTTCGGGACAGGGGAACACCGGGGAGCTGTTTTTT
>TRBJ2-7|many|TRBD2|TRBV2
CASRLPGLAVKSDSYEQYF
TGTGCCAGCAGGCTACCGGGACTAGCGGTTAAGTCGGATTCTTACGAGCAGTACTTC
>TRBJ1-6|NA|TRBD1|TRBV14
CASQGTGTVNSPLHF
TGTGCCAGCCAAGGGACCGGGACAGTTAATTCACCCCTCCACTTT
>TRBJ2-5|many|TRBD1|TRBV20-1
CSARPRGLQETQYF
TGCAGTGCTAGGCCCAGGGGGCTTCAAGAGACCCAGTACTTC
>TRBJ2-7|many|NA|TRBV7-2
CASLTGSEQYF
TGTGCCAGCCTTACAGGGAGCGAGCAGTACTTC
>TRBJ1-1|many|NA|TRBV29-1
CSLGRGPNTEAFF
TGCAGCTTGGGGCGGGGACCAAACACTGAAGCTTTCTTT
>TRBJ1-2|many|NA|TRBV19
CASKPGQGNYGYTF
TGTGCCAGTAAACCCGGGCAGGGGAACTATGGCTACACCTTC
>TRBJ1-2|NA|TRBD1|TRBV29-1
CSVETGGSGYTF
TGCAGCGTTGAAACAGGGGGAAGCGGCTACACCTTC
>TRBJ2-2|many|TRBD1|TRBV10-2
CASSGQGSLFF
TGCGCCAGCAGTGGACAGGGGTCGCTGTTTTTT
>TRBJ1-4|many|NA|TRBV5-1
CASSSGRTATNEKLFF
TGCGCCAGCAGTTCAGGACGGACTGCAACTAATGAAAAACTGTTTTTT
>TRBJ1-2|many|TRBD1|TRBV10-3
CASSPDRVRGYTF
TGTGCCAGCAGTCCCGACAGGGTTAGGGGCTACACCTTC
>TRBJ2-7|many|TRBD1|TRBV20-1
CSARRDRGSYEQYF
TGCAGTGCTCGCCGGGACAGGGGATCCTACGAGCAGTACTTC
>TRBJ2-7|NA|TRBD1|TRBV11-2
CASSPGTGLSRNEQYF
TGTGCCAGCAGCCCCGGGACAGGGCTTTCCCGGAACGAGCAGTACTTC
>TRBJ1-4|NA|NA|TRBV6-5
CASSAGRLNEKLFF
TGTGCCAGCAGTGCGGGACGCTTAAATGAAAAACTGTTTTTT
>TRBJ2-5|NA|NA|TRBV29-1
CSLVASAGQETQYF
TGCAGCTTGGTGGCATCGGCCGGACAAGAGACCCAGTACTTC
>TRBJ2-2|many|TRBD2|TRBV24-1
CATSLAGGPGYTGELFF
TGTGCCACCAGCCTAGCGGGAGGGCCGGGGTACACCGGGGAGCTGTTTTTT
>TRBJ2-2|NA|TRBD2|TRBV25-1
CASSAGGGGELFF
TGTGCCAGCAGCGCGGGAGGCGGCGGGGAGCTGTTTTTT
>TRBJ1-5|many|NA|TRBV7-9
CASSLALGDNQPQHF
TGTGCCAGCAGCTTAGCACTCGGGGACAATCAGCCCCAGCATTTT
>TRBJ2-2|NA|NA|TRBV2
CAFNDSPTGELFF
TGTGCCTTCAACGACAGCCCAACCGGGGAGCTGTTTTTT
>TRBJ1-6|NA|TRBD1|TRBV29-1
CSSGQAVDSPLHF
TGCAGCTCGGGACAGGCGGTCGATTCACCCCTCCACTTT
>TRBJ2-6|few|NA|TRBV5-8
CASSGGRRTAFSGANVLTF
TGTGCCAGCAGCGGGGGGAGGAGGACAGCCTTCTCTGGGGCCAACGTCCTGACTTTC
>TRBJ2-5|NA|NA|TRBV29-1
CSLQSGSETQYF
TGCAGCTTGCAGTCGGGTTCAGAGACCCAGTACTTC
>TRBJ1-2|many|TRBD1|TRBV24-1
CATSTGLHGYTF
TGTGCCACCTCGACAGGGTTACATGGCTACACCTTC
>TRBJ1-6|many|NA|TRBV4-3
CASSQDVGQPYSPLHF
TGCGCCAGCAGCCAAGATGTCGGACAACCTTATTCACCCCTCCACTTT
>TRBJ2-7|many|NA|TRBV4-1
CASSHPVRTYEQYF
TGCGCCAGCAGCCATCCCGTCCGGACCTACGAGCAGTACTTC
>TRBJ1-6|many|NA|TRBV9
CASSVGPGKDSPLHF
TGTGCCAGCAGCGTAGGTCCAGGGAAGGATTCACCCCTCCACTTT
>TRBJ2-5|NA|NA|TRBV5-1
CASSWQQGTQETQYF
TGCGCCAGCAGCTGGCAACAGGGAACGCAAGAGACCCAGTACTTC
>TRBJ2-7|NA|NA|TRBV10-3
CAISYSFGQGAYEQYF
TGTGCCATCAGTTACTCCTTCGGCCAGGGAGCCTACGAGCAGTACTTC
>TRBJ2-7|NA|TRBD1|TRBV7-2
CASSGGQEPSYEQYF
TGTGCCAGCAGCGGGGGACAGGAACCCTCCTACGAGCAGTACTTC
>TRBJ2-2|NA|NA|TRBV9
CASSVIVGELFF
TGTGCCAGCAGCGTGATTGTTGGGGAGCTGTTTTTT
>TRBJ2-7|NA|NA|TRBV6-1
CASGSAGAYEQYF
TGTGCCAGCGGATCTGCCGGGGCCTACGAGCAGTACTTC
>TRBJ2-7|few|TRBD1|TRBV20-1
CSAKGTVEYEQYF
TGCAGTGCCAAAGGGACAGTAGAGTACGAGCAGTACTTC
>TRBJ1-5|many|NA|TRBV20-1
CSARDSGKRNQPQHF
TGCAGTGCTAGGGATTCAGGGAAAAGGAATCAGCCCCAGCATTTT
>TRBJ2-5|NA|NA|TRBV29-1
CSGIPGRVTQYF
TGCAGCGGAATCCCGGGCCGGGTGACCCAGTACTTC
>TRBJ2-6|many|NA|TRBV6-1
CASTEGVSGANVLTF
TGTGCCAGCACCGAAGGGGTCTCTGGGGCCAACGTCCTGACTTTC
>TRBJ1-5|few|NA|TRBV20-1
CSARDGKNSNQPQHF
TGCAGTGCTAGAGATGGAAAAAATAGCAATCAGCCCCAGCATTTT
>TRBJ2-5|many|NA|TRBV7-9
CASSLTPGEGQETQYF
TGTGCCAGCAGCCTAACCCCCGGGGAAGGCCAAGAGACCCAGTACTTC
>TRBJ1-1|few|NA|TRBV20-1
CSPSHGGRNTEAFF
TGCAGTCCATCCCATGGGGGACGGAACACTGAAGCTTTCTTT
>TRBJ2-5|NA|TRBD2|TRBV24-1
CATSGISGSEETQYF
TGTGCCACCAGCGGGATAAGCGGGAGTGAAGAGACCCAGTACTTC
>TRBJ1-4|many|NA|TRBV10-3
CAIWGGTNEKLFF
TGTGCCATCTGGGGCGGGACTAATGAAAAACTGTTTTTT